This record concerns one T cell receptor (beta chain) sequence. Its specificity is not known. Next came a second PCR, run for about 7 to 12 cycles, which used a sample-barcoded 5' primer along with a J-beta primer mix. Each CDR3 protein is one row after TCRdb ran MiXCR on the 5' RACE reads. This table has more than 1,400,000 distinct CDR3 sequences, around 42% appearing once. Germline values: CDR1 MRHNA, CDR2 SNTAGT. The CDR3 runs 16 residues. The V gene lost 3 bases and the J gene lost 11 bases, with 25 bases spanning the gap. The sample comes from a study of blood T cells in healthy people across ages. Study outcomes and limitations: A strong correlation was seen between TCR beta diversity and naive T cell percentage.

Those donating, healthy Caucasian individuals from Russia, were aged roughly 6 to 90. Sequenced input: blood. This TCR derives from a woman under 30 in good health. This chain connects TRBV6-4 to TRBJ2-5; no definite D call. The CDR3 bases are TGTGCCAGCAGTGATAGTGGCGAGAGCTCCTACAATGAGCAGTACTTC. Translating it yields CASSDSGESSYNEQYF.